This T cell receptor beta chain was captured in a study of PD-1 blockade in mismatch repair-deficient tumors. Germline V lookup: CDR1 SGHTA, CDR2 FQGTGA. V lost 1 base to trimming and J lost 0 bases, with 7 bases between them. This CDR3 has 15 residues. The protocol was immunoSEQ multiplex PCR, while the TCRdb copy is restricted to in-frame clones and leaves out a portion. This sample yields some 40,000 clones, of which over 80% are seen a single time; 0.9% to 1.2% belongs to the top ten. V and J are TRBV7-3 and TRBJ2-1; D unclear. This receptor was identified in an adult with mismatch repair-deficient cancer. Sequences were derived from PBMCs, sampled about 40 weeks after starting pembrolizumab. CDR3 sequence reads: CASSLIRSSYNEQFF. CDR3 DNA sequence: TGTGCCAGCAGCTTAATCCGGAGCTCCTACAATGAGCAGTTCTTC.